Here is one TCR beta chain with its context. Its matching antigen is unknown. The single heparinised draw taken from each donor contained about 110 mL of blood on average. Every sorted population was more than 98% pure. This CDR3 region has 17 residues. The V gene's germline CDR1 is LNHDA and CDR2 SQIVND (reference sequence). J lost 6 bases, V lost 5 bases, and 12 bases had no gene match. The data stem from a study of beta chain features in type 1 diabetes. Study results and caveats: A cDNA-based sequencing approach could over-represent cells with high TCR expression. People with Type 1 diabetes carried modestly yet significantly shorter TCRB CDR3s in all four CD4+ subsets.

Sequenced material consisted of expressed TCRB transcripts (all of the isolated RNA was reverse transcribed). Sequenced by immunoSEQ multiplex PCR; TCRdb stores in-frame clones only, minus some. Here the sample spans 160,000 or so clones, roughly 59% being singletons. The sample was naive CD4+ T cells from blood. The chain couples TRBV19 to TRBJ2-7, with 14 bases identical to TRBD2. The receptor was isolated from a man aged 25 to 45 with type 1 diabetes. The CDR3 region is CASSATKGLAGESEQYF. In DNA form, the CDR3 reads TGTGCCAGTAGTGCAACGAAGGGACTAGCGGGGGAGTCCGAGCAGTACTTC.